Presented here are 15 T cell receptor beta chains from one specimen sequenced in a study of coeliac disease. The table came from immunoSEQ multiplex PCR; TCRdb's copy has only in-frame clones and leaves some out. Found here are 4,000 to 6,000 clones, 60% to 65% of them singletons; the top ten hold about 11%. The sequenced sample was lamina propria lymphocytes from the gut. Receptors were obtained from an older woman with celiac disease.

The V and J genes are TRBV16 and TRBJ2-7; D possibly corresponds to TRBD1 (5 bases). V was shortened by 1 base and J by 6 bases, with 13 bases between the two germline ends. CDR3 length: 14 residues. Germline V lookup: CDR1 KGHSY, CDR2 FQNENV. The CDR3 DNA reads as TGTGCCAGCAGCCAATTGGGGCCAGACGGCGAGCAGTACTTC. Encoded protein: CASSQLGPDGEQYF.

The rearrangement links TRBV30 to TRBJ2-2; D is perhaps TRBD2 (6 bases). The germline gives CDR1 GTSNPN, CDR2 SVGIG (reference sequence). The CDR3 covers 15 residues. V was clipped by 3 bases and J by 6 bases, with 17 bases between them. The CDR3 protein is CAWRTGLHGAGELFF. The CDR3 bases are TGTGCCTGGAGGACGGGACTCCACGGGGCCGGGGAGCTGTTTTTT.

This chain uses TRBV7-6 with TRBJ1-2, with 8 nucleotides matching TRBD1. Per the germline V gene, CDR1 is SGHVS and CDR2 is FNYEAQ. The J segment lost 0 bases and the V segment lost 1 base, leaving 7 bases of the junction unmatched. This CDR3 is 17 amino acids long. CDR3 bases: TGTGCCAGCAGCTTAGGAGAGGGGACAGGACCTAACTATGGCTACACCTTC. This translates into CASSLGEGTGPNYGYTF.

The V gene is TRBV7-2, the J gene TRBJ2-2; 11 positions match TRBD2. Germline values: CDR1 SGHTA, CDR2 FQGNSA. J was trimmed by 5 bases and V by 4 bases; bases with no gene match: 6. The CDR3 consists of 16 residues. CDR3 sequence: CASSSRSGGGTGELFF. The CDR3 DNA reads as TGTGCCAGCAGCTCTCGTAGCGGGGGGGGGACCGGGGAGCTGTTTTTT.

The gene calls are TRBV6-1 and TRBJ1-4; TRBD1 might be the D (5 bases). This CDR3 has 16 residues. Deletions cut 0 bases from V and 7 bases from J, with 15 bases between. Germline V gives CDR1 MNHNS, CDR2 SASEGT. The CDR3 is CASSEALGQGGEKLFF. The CDR3 DNA reads as TGTGCCAGCAGTGAAGCCTTGGGGCAGGGAGGTGAAAAACTGTTTTTT.

The V gene is TRBV2, the J gene TRBJ2-5; possibly TRBD2 for D (5 bases). Germline loops: CDR1 SNHLY, CDR2 FYNNEI. CDR3 length: 14 residues. V gave up 3 bases and J gave up 5 bases, with 13 bases separating them. The DNA of the CDR3 is TGTGCCAGCAGTGAGGCCGGGGTAGGGGAGACCCAGTACTTC. Its translation: CASSEAGVGETQYF.

Concerning this clone itself: The germline gene is not matched at one end of the junction; a read error may be the cause. V is TRBV7-2 and J is TRBJ2-1, with 8 bases aligning to TRBD1. The CDR3 runs 16 residues. Germline V gene lookup returns CDR1 SGHTA and CDR2 FQGNSA. CDR3 amino acids: CASSLGPGQVYSEQFF. CDR3 DNA: TGTGCCAGCAGCTTAGGTCCGGGACAGGTGTACAGTGAGCAGTTCTTC. Drawing the rest from reference TRBV7-2 and TRBJ2-1, the complete variable domain is GAGVSQSPSNKVTEKGKDVELRCDPISGHTALYWYRQSLGQGLEFLIYFQGNSAPDKSGLPSDRFSAERTGGSVSTLTIQRTQQEDSAVYLCASSLGPGQVYSEQFFGPGTRLTVL.

This clone came up a few times. The chain carries TRBV7-6 and TRBJ2-3, with D hard to call. The CDR3 contains 14 residues. CDR1 is SGHVS, CDR2 FNYEAQ, per germline. V was clipped by 1 base and J by 0 bases, with 5 bases between them. Written as DNA, the CDR3 is TGTGCCAGCAGCTTAGGAGTGAGCACAGATACGCAGTATTTT. As protein: CASSLGVSTDTQYF.

The CDR3 here is CASGLGTGAGNTIYF. The CDR3 DNA reads as TGTGCCAGTGGGCTCGGGACAGGGGCTGGAAACACCATATATTTT. The chain has TRBV2 and TRBJ1-3; 10 bases map to TRBD1. With 9 bases clipped from V and 2 bases from J, the junction kept 7 bases outside the gene matches. This CDR3 is built from 15 residues. Germline loops: CDR1 SNHLY, CDR2 FYNNEI.

The chain joins TRBV4-3 to TRBJ2-3; 10 nucleotides align to TRBD2. The CDR3 loop spans 18 amino acids. The germline V gene encodes CDR1 LGHNA and CDR2 YSLEER. The V and J ends lost 2 bases and 5 bases, in that order; junction bases with no gene match: 13. DNA of the CDR3: TGCGCCAGCAGCCAACGACTCGGGAGCGGGGGGGCGAAAGATACGCAGTATTTT. Protein product: CASSQRLGSGGAKDTQYF.

As concerns this clone: The sample holds other DNA sequences that translate to the same CDR3. The V and J genes are TRBV4-2 and TRBJ2-4; D not resolved. V lost 3 bases and J 16 bases, leaving 22 bases between the germline ends. Germline V gene data show CDR1 as LGHNA and CDR2 as YNFKEQ. This CDR3 region has 14 residues. The CDR3 loop reads CASSQSPGTPSVYF. DNA of the CDR3: TGTGCCAGCAGCCAGTCCCCAGGAACACCCTCAGTATACTTC.

This rearrangement joins TRBV27 to TRBJ2-5, with D perhaps TRBD2 (5 bases). The closer fit of TRBJ2-7 to the DNA end suggests the J call may be wrong. CDR3 size: 15 residues. Germline V gene lookup returns CDR1 MNHEY and CDR2 SMNVEV (reference sequence). The CDR3 protein is CASSLSAGQAYEQYF. In DNA form, the CDR3 reads TGTGCCAGCAGTTTATCGGCGGGCCAAGCCTACGAGCAGTACTTC.

J is TRBJ1-2 and V is TRBV5-4, with D possibly being TRBD1 (5 bases). This CDR3 is 15 amino acids long. CDR1 is SGHNT, CDR2 YYREEE, per germline (reference sequence). Trimming took off 4 bases at V and 4 bases at J, with 17 bases between the two ends. The CDR3: CASSLQGSKSYGYTF. In nucleotides, the CDR3 is TGTGCCAGCAGCCTGCAGGGCAGTAAGAGCTATGGCTACACCTTC.

This sequence joins TRBV5-1 and TRBJ2-7; TRBD1 is a possible D gene (5 bases). Trimming took 5 bases from V and 6 from J, leaving 12 bases between them. The germline V gene has CDR1 SGHRS and CDR2 YFSETQ. The CDR3 is 12 residues long. The CDR3 sequence is CASRGARPEQYF. In nucleotides, the CDR3 is TGCGCCAGCAGAGGGGCCAGGCCCGAGCAGTACTTC. The full variable domain, in which reference TRBV5-1 and TRBJ2-7 provide the parts outside the CDR3, is KAGVTQTPRYLIKTRGQQVTLSCSPISGHRSVSWYQQTPGQGLQFLFEYFSETQRNKGNFPGRFSGRQFSNSRSEMNVSTLELGDSALYLCASRGARPEQYFGPGTRLTVT.

This chain joins TRBV7-9 and TRBJ1-1, with a weak D call TRBD1 (5 bases). Trimming took 5 bases from V and 4 from J, leaving 11 bases between them. The CDR3 runs to 13 residues. Looked up from germline, CDR1 is SEHNR and CDR2 is FQNEAQ (reference sequence). The CDR3 DNA sequence: TGTGCCAGCAGCCCTGGGGGGAGCACTGAAGCTTTCTTT. Its translation: CASSPGGSTEAFF.